This TCR beta chain is from a study of T cell responses to AZD1222 COVID-19 vaccine. Study results and caveats: Vaccine-associated CD4 TCRs spanned spike, dominant at 160-218 and 743-854.

Only in-frame clones appear in the TCRdb table, and some are missing; sequencing was by immunoSEQ multiplex PCR. This sample has under 150,000 clones, with around 80% found just once. A word on this clone: Its antigen is as yet unknown.

This receptor was identified in an adult who received the AZD1222 COVID-19 vaccine. This sample comprised peripheral blood, obtained 28 days after the second AZD1222 dose.

CDR3 in amino acids: CASSPPGRALNTEAFF. The CDR3 DNA is TGTGCCAGCTCACCACCGGGCAGGGCATTGAACACTGAAGCTTTCTTT. The chain has TRBV18 and TRBJ1-1; a possible D gene is TRBD1 (5 bases). Trimming cost V 0 bases and J 0 bases, with 11 bases left between them. Germline CDR1 is KGHSH and CDR2 is LQKENI. CDR3 length equals 16 residues. Complete variable domain (other parts from reference TRBV18 and TRBJ1-1): NAGVMQNPRHLVRRRGQEARLRCSPMKGHSHVYWYRQLPEEGLKFMVYLQKENIIDESGMPKERFSAEFPKEGPSILRIQQVVRGDSAAYFCASSPPGRALNTEAFFGQGTRLTVV.